These 24 T cell receptor beta chains were sequenced from one sample in a study of blood T cell repertoires in COVID-19. Data came from immunoSEQ multiplex PCR; TCRdb stores just in-frame clones and leaves some out. The table has more than 65,000 clones, around 88% seen once; the top ten hold 5.4%. Sequenced: peripheral blood. The origin of the receptors is a man aged 55 to 69 with acute or convalescent COVID-19.

This clone has more than one count but fewer than ten. The J gene is TRBJ1-1, the V gene TRBV4-2, with D possibly matching TRBD1 (6 bases). This CDR3 spans 17 amino acids. Germline V gene sequence: CDR1 LGHNA, CDR2 YNFKEQ. V shed 1 base and J shed 0 bases, with 15 bases lying between them. The CDR3 spells CASSQVGGADLNTEAFF. The CDR3 DNA reads TGTGCCAGCAGCCAAGTGGGGGGGGCGGACTTGAACACTGAAGCTTTCTTT.

The chain recombines TRBV14 with TRBJ2-7; the D gene is possibly TRBD2 (6 bases). The V end was cut by 4 bases, the J end by 2 bases, with 18 bases between. This CDR3 is built from 16 residues. Germline CDR1 reads SGHDN; CDR2 reads FVKESK. For the CDR3, the DNA is TGTGCCAGCAGCCCATCGCGGGAAAGGCTCGCCTACGAGCAGTACTTC. Its protein is CASSPSRERLAYEQYF.

The rearrangement uses TRBV2 and TRBJ2-2; perhaps TRBD2 as D (5 bases). The CDR3 loop spans 16 amino acids. In germline, CDR1 is SNHLY, CDR2 FYNNEI. The V gene lost 6 bases and the J gene lost 0 bases, with 14 bases spanning the gap. The CDR3: CASSAGHLTNTGELFF. In nucleotides, the CDR3 is TGTGCCAGCAGCGCGGGCCATCTGACGAACACCGGGGAGCTGTTTTTT.

V and J are TRBV6-5 and TRBJ2-5, with TRBD1 identical over 9 bases. The junction had 10 bases not matched to a gene; V was cut back by 6 bases and J by 5 bases. Germline V CDR1 and CDR2: MNHEY, SVGAGI. The CDR3 loop spans 15 amino acids. In nucleotides, the CDR3 is TGTGCCAGCAGCAGGACAGGGGCGAGGGGGGAGACCCAGTACTTC. Protein: CASSRTGARGETQYF.

This chain joins TRBV7-2 and TRBJ1-2; D gene uncertain. The CDR3 runs 14 residues. The V gene lost 1 base and the J gene lost 0 bases, with 6 bases spanning the gap. The germline gives CDR1 SGHTA, CDR2 FQGNSA. The CDR3 nucleotides are TGTGCCAGCAGCTTAGGGGCAGCTAACTATGGCTACACCTTC. This codes for CASSLGAANYGYTF.

This clone was seen only once. The rearrangement uses TRBV21-1 and TRBJ2-2; TRBD1 is taken as the D call from the table, unchecked against the DNA. TRBV21-1 is assigned pseudogene status. This CDR3 contains 19 residues. The DNA of the CDR3 is TGTGCCAGCAGCAAATTTTCAGGGCGAACAGGCGCAAACACCGGGGAGCTGTTTTTT. Its protein is CASSKFSGRTGANTGELFF.

The V call is TRBV7-8, the J call TRBJ2-1, with TRBD2 matching over 9 bases. The CDR3 runs 17 residues. Germline V CDR1 and CDR2: SGHVS, FQNEAQ. Losses at the gene ends were 5 bases for V and 5 bases for J; bases not matched to a gene: 13. CDR3 in amino acids: CASSPLGSSGVNNEQFF. The CDR3 region has the DNA TGTGCCAGCAGCCCACTCGGGTCTAGCGGGGTCAACAATGAGCAGTTCTTC.

This clone occurred a few times. The V and J genes are TRBV4-1 and TRBJ2-3, with 8 bases aligning to TRBD2. CDR3 size: 19 residues. Germline trimming cut 3 bases from V and 6 bases from J; bases unmatched to any gene: 20. CDR1 and CDR2 from the germline V gene are MGHRA and YSYEKL. The CDR3, as DNA: TGCGCCAGCAGCCACCCCCCCGGGGGAGCGGGGGCCTCGGACGATACGCAGTATTTT. Translating gives CASSHPPGGAGASDDTQYF.

The sample holds one count of this clone. This rearrangement joins TRBV2 to TRBJ2-2, with D tentatively TRBD2 (6 bases). This CDR3 has 15 amino acids. Germline V gene sequence: CDR1 SNHLY, CDR2 FYNNEI. V shed 4 bases and J shed 5 bases, with 14 bases lying between them. CDR3 protein: CASSGGERQTGELFF. The CDR3 DNA sequence: TGTGCCAGCAGTGGGGGGGAGCGGCAAACCGGGGAGCTGTTTTTT.

This clone was found once. The chain joins TRBV5-6 to TRBJ1-4, with D possibly TRBD1 on 5 matching bases. V lost 3 bases and J 8 bases, leaving 14 bases between the germline ends. Germline CDR1 is SGHDT and CDR2 is YYEEEE. The CDR3 loop spans 14 amino acids. This chain's CDR3 is CASSSQVGSEKLFF. The CDR3 coding sequence is TGTGCCAGCAGCTCACAGGTTGGATCCGAAAAACTGTTTTTT.

This rearrangement joins TRBV3-1 (or the pseudogene TRBV3-2) to TRBJ1-1; no definite D call. The CDR3 totals 11 residues. CDR1 is LGHDT, CDR2 YNNKEL, per germline (reference sequence). Trimming took off 4 bases at V and 7 bases at J, with 7 bases between the two ends. The chain's CDR3 is CASSLDNEAFF. CDR3 sequence (DNA): TGTGCCAGCAGCCTCGACAATGAAGCTTTCTTT.

The chain combines TRBV4-3 with TRBJ1-2, with D possibly matching TRBD1 (6 bases). Germline V gene sequence: CDR1 LGHNA, CDR2 YSLEER. The CDR3 consists of 13 residues. Trimming stripped 0 bases from V and 7 bases from J, with 9 bases between. CDR3 amino acids: CASSQDGGSGYTF. CDR3 sequence (DNA): TGCGCCAGCAGCCAAGATGGGGGCTCTGGCTACACCTTC.

This clone was detected only a few times. The rearrangement links TRBV12-3 or TRBV12-4 to TRBJ2-2; the match to TRBD2 covers 7 bases. With V trimmed by 5 bases and J by 6 bases, 3 bases remained unmatched. The CDR3 sequence is 13 residues long. The CDR3 DNA is TGTGCCAGCAGTAACGCGGGGGCCGGGGAGCTGTTTTTT. This encodes CASSNAGAGELFF.

The genes are TRBV4-3 and TRBJ1-1, with TRBD1 matching 10 bases. The V and J ends lost 2 bases and 8 bases, in that order; junction bases with no gene match: 5. The CDR3 runs 14 residues. Germline V gene sequence: CDR1 LGHNA, CDR2 YSLEER. In DNA form, the CDR3 reads TGCGCCAGCAGCCAATGGGGGACAGGGGCCGAAGCTTTCTTT. As protein: CASSQWGTGAEAFF.

This clone was seen a handful of times. The chain combines TRBV7-2 with TRBJ2-3; 11 positions agree with TRBD2. V shed 1 base, J shed 5 bases, and the junction held 8 bases outside the gene matches. The CDR3 spans 17 residues. The germline gives CDR1 SGHTA, CDR2 FQGNSA. DNA of the CDR3: TGTGCCAGCAGCTTAGATAGTAGCGGGGGGGTACGAGATACGCAGTATTTT. Translated, it gives CASSLDSSGGVRDTQYF.

Here the CDR3 reads CASSVHNGDIDGYTF. DNA of the CDR3: TGTGCCAGCAGCGTACATAATGGGGACATTGATGGCTACACCTTC. V usage is TRBV9 and J usage is TRBJ1-2; D perhaps matches TRBD1 (6 bases). Deletions cut 1 base from V and 6 bases from J, with 16 bases between. Germline-derived CDR1 and CDR2 are SGDLS and YYNGEE. This CDR3 has 15 amino acids.

In this sample, this clone turned up once. The V gene is TRBV10-3, the J gene TRBJ2-5; a possible D gene is TRBD2 (5 bases). The germline V gene encodes CDR1 ENHRY and CDR2 SYGVKD. V lost 4 bases to trimming and J lost 3 bases, with 12 bases between them. This CDR3 contains 14 residues. CDR3: CAISVVIGKETQYF. The CDR3 nucleotides read TGTGCCATCAGTGTGGTGATCGGGAAAGAGACCCAGTACTTC.

The chain has TRBV5-1 and TRBJ2-1, with 10 bases lining up with TRBD1. V lost 1 base, J lost 0 bases, and 7 bases stayed unmatched. Germline assignment: CDR1 SGHRS and CDR2 YFSETQ. This CDR3 region has 18 residues. The CDR3 region is CASSLWGQGYSSYNEQFF. CDR3 DNA sequence: TGCGCCAGCAGCTTGTGGGGACAGGGGTACAGCTCCTACAATGAGCAGTTCTTC.

The gene calls are TRBV5-8 and TRBJ1-2; no firm D call. Trimming took off 4 bases at V and 4 bases at J, with 17 bases between the two ends. The germline V gene encodes CDR1 SGHTS and CDR2 YDEGEE. This CDR3 is 15 amino acids long. The CDR3 region is CASSRRTGRGYGYTF. The CDR3 coding sequence is TGTGCCAGCAGCCGAAGGACGGGCCGGGGCTATGGCTACACCTTC.

This clone was seen only a few times. The same CDR3 can be traced to other DNA sequences in this sample. The genes are TRBV19 and TRBJ1-2; D call uncertain. Germline V gene sequence: CDR1 LNHDA, CDR2 SQIVND (reference sequence). V was trimmed by 0 bases and J by 4 bases, leaving 3 bases between them. The CDR3 covers 12 residues. In nucleotides, the CDR3 is TGTGCCAGTAGTATAGACAGCTATGGCTACACCTTC. As protein: CASSIDSYGYTF.

The chain combines TRBV15 with TRBJ1-5; 7 positions agree with TRBD1. With 0 bases clipped from V and 0 bases from J, the junction kept 5 bases outside the gene matches. Germline CDR1 is LNHNV and CDR2 is YYDKDF (reference sequence). The CDR3 covers 17 residues. This CDR3 reads CATSRDRGQDSNQPQHF. The CDR3 DNA reads TGTGCCACCAGCAGAGATAGGGGGCAAGATAGCAATCAGCCCCAGCATTTT.

The rearrangement uses TRBV3-1 (or the pseudogene TRBV3-2) and TRBJ1-1; perhaps TRBD1 as D (5 bases). Per the germline V gene, CDR1 is LGHDT and CDR2 is YNNKEL (reference sequence). V dropped 4 bases and J dropped 7 bases, with 16 bases sitting between them. The CDR3 spans 14 residues. Here the CDR3 DNA reads TGTGCCAGCAGCCCAGGCGGACAAAAGTTTGAAGCTTTCTTT. This sequence encodes CASSPGGQKFEAFF.

This rearrangement joins TRBV5-1 to TRBJ1-4; TRBD1 might be the D (6 bases). Looked up from germline, CDR1 is SGHRS and CDR2 is YFSETQ. Deletions cut 0 bases from V and 0 bases from J, with 15 bases between. The CDR3 totals 18 residues. CDR3 protein: CASSLEARRGTTNEKLFF. The CDR3 DNA sequence: TGCGCCAGCAGCTTGGAGGCGAGAAGGGGGACAACTAATGAAAAACTGTTTTTT.

In this sample, this clone turned up a few times. The V gene is TRBV10-1, the J gene TRBJ2-7; 8 bases fit TRBD1. V lost 5 bases and J lost 6; bases outside the gene matches: 12. The CDR3 has 15 residues. Germline V CDR1 and CDR2: WNHNN, SYGVQD (reference sequence). CDR3 coding DNA: TGCGCCAGCAGTTCGGACTTCCAGGGGGCTGGCGAGCAGTACTTC. As protein: CASSSDFQGAGEQYF.